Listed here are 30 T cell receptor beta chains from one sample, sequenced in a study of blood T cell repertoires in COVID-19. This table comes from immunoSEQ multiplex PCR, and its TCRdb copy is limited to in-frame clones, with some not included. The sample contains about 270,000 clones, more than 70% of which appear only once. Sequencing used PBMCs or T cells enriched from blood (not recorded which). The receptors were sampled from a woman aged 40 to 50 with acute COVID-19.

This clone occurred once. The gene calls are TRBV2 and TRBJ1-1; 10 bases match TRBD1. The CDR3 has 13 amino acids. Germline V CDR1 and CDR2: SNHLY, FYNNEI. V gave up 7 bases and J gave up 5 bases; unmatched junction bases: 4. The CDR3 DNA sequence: TGTGCCAGCAACGGACAGGGGGGGACTGAAGCTTTCTTT. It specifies CASNGQGGTEAFF. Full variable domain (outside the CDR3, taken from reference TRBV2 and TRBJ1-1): EPEVTQTPSHQVTQMGQEVILRCVPISNHLYFYWYRQILGQKVEFLVSFYNNEISEKSEIFDDQFSVERPDGSNFTLKIRSTKLEDSAMYFCASNGQGGTEAFFGQGTRLTVV.

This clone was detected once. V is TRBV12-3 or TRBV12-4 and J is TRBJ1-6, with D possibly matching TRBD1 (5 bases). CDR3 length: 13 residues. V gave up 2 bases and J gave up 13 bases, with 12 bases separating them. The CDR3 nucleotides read TGTGCCAGCAGTTTATTCACAGGTTCCCCCCTCCACTTT. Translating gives CASSLFTGSPLHF.

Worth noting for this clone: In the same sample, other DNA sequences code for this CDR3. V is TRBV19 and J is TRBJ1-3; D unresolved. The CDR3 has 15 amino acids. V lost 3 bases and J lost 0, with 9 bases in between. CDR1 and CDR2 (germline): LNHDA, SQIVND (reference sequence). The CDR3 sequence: CASSIWRSSGNTIYF. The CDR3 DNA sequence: TGTGCCAGTAGTATTTGGCGGAGCTCTGGAAACACCATATATTTT.

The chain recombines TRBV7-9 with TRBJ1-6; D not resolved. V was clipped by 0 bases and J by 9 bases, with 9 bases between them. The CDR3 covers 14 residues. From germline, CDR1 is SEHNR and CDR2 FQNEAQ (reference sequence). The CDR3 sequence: CASSLAGSSSPLHF. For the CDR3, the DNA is TGTGCCAGCAGCTTAGCCGGGTCCTCTTCACCCCTCCACTTT.

In nucleotides, the CDR3 is TGTGCCTGGAGCCCGGACAGTTACTACCCTGAAGCTTTCTTT. This sequence encodes CAWSPDSYYPEAFF. This rearrangement joins TRBV30 to TRBJ1-1; D is possibly TRBD1 (6 bases). The CDR3 loop spans 14 amino acids. Trimming left V 3 bases short and J 6 bases short, with 17 bases between. CDR1 GTSNPN and CDR2 SVGIG come from the germline V gene (reference sequence).

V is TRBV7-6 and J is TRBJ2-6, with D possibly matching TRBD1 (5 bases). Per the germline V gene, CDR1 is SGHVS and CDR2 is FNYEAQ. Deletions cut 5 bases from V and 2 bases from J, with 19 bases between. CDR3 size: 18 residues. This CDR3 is CASSPLVGASAGANVLTF. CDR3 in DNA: TGTGCCAGCAGCCCCCTTGTAGGGGCGTCCGCTGGGGCCAACGTCCTGACTTTC.

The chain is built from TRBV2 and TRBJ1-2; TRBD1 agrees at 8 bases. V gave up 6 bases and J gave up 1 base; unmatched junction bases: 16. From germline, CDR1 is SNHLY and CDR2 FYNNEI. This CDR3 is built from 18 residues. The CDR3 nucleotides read TGTGCCAGCAGCACTCTGACAGGGGAGAGCGAACTTAACTATGGCTACACCTTC. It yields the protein CASSTLTGESELNYGYTF.

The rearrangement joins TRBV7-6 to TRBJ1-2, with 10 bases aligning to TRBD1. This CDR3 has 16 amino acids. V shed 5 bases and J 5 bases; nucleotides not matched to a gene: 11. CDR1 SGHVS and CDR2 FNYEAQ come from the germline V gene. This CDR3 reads CASSTTGTGVGYGYTF. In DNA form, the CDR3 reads TGTGCCAGCAGCACCACCGGGACAGGGGTAGGGTATGGCTACACCTTC.

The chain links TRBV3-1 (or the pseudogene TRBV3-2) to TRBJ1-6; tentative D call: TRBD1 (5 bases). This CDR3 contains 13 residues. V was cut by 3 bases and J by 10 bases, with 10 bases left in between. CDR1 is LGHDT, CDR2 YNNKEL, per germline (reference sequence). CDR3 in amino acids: CASSQGGGSPLHF. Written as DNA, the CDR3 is TGTGCCAGCAGCCAGGGGGGAGGCTCACCCCTCCACTTT.

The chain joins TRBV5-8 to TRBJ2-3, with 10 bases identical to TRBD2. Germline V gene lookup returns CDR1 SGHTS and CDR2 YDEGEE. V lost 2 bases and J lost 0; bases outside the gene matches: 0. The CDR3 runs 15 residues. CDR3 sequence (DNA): TGTGCCAGCAGCTTAGCGGGAGGGAGCACAGATACGCAGTATTTT. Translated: CASSLAGGSTDTQYF.

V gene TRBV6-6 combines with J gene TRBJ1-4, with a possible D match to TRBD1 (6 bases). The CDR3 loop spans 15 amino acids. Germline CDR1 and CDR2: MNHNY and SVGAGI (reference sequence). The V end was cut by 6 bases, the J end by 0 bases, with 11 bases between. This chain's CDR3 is CASSSTGPTNEKLFF. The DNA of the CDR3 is TGTGCCAGCAGCTCTACAGGGCCAACTAATGAAAAACTGTTTTTT.

CDR3 in amino acids: CASSSTNTGELFF. The CDR3 DNA reads TGTGCCAGCAGTTCAACGAACACCGGGGAGCTGTTTTTT. This chain connects TRBV27 to TRBJ2-2; D not certain. The CDR3 covers 13 residues. Germline values: CDR1 MNHEY, CDR2 SMNVEV (reference sequence). With 4 bases removed from V and 0 bases from J, the gap between germline ends came to 3 bases.

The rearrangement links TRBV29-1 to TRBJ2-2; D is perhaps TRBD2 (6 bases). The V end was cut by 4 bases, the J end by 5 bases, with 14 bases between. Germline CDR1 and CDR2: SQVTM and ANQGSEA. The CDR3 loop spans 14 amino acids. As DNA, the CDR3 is TGCAGCGTTGTAATCCGGGAGAGTACCGGGGAGCTGTTTTTT. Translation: CSVVIRESTGELFF.

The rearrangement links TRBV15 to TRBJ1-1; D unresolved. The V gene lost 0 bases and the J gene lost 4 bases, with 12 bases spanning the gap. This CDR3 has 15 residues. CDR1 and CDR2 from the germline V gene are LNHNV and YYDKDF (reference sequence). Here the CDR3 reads CATSREAGVGTEAFF. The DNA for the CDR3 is TGTGCCACCAGCAGAGAAGCAGGTGTCGGCACTGAAGCTTTCTTT.

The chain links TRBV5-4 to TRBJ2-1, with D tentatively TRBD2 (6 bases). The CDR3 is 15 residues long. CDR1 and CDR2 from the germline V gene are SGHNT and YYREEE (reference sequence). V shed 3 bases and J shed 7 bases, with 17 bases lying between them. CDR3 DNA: TGTGCCAGCAGCTACGGAGGGACTGAAAAGAATGAGCAGTTCTTC. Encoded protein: CASSYGGTEKNEQFF.

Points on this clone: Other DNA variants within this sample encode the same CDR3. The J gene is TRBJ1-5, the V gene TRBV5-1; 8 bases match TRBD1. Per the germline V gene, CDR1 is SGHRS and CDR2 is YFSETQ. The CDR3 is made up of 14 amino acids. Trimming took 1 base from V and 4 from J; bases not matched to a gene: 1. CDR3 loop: CASSLTGGNQPQHF. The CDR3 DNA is TGCGCCAGCAGCTTGACAGGGGGTAATCAGCCCCAGCATTTT.

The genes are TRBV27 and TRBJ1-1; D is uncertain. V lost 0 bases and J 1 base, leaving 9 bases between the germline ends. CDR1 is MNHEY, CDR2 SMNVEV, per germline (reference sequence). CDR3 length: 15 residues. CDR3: CASSLSLASNTEAFF. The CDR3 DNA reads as TGTGCCAGCAGTTTATCGCTGGCTTCGAACACTGAAGCTTTCTTT.

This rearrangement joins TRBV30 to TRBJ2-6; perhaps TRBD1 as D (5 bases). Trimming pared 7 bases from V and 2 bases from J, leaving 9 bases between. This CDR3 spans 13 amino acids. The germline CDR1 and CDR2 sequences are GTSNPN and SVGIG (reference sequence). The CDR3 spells CASQGAGANVLTF. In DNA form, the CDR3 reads TGTGCCTCCCAGGGCGCTGGGGCCAACGTCCTGACTTTC.

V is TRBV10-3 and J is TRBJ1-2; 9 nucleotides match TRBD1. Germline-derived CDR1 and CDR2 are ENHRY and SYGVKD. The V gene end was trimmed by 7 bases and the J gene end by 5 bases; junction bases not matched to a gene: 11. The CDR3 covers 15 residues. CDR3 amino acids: CAITKGQGFGYGYTF. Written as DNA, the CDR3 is TGTGCCATCACCAAGGGACAGGGATTTGGGTATGGCTACACCTTC.

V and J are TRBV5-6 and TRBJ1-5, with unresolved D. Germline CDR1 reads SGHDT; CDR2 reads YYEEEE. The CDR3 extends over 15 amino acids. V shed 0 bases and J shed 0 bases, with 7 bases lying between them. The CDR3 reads CASSLASVSNQPQHF. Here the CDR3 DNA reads TGTGCCAGCAGCTTGGCGTCGGTTAGCAATCAGCCCCAGCATTTT.

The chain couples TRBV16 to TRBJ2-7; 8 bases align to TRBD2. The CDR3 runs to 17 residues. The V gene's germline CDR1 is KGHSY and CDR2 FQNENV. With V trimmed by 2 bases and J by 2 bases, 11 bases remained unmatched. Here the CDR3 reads CASSQGPGLATAYEQYV. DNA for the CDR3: TGTGCCAGCAGCCAAGGTCCCGGACTAGCAACGGCCTACGAGCAGTACGTC.

CDR3 sequence reads: CAWGWTGRTEAFF. The CDR3 DNA reads TGTGCCTGGGGATGGACGGGAAGGACTGAAGCTTTCTTT. V is TRBV30 and J is TRBJ1-1; D call uncertain. Per the germline V gene, CDR1 is GTSNPN and CDR2 is SVGIG (reference sequence). V lost 5 bases and J 5 bases, leaving 15 bases between the germline ends. The CDR3 runs to 13 residues.

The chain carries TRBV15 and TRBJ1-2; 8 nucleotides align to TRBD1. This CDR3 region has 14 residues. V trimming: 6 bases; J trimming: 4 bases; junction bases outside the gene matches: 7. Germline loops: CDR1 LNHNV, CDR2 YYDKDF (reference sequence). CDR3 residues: CATRRTGKGYGYTF. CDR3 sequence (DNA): TGTGCCACCAGACGGACAGGGAAGGGCTATGGCTACACCTTC.

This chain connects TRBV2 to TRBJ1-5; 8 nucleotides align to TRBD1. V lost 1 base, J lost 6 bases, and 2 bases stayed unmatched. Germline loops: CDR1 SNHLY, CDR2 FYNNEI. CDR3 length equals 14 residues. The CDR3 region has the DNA TGTGCCAGCAGTGAAGACAGGGGGGGTCAGCCCCAGCATTTT. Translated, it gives CASSEDRGGQPQHF.

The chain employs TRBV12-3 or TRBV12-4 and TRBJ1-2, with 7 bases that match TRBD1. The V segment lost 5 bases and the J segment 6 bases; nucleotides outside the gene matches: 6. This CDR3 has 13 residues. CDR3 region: CASSLYRGNGYTF. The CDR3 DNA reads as TGTGCCAGCAGTCTCTACAGGGGCAATGGCTACACCTTC.

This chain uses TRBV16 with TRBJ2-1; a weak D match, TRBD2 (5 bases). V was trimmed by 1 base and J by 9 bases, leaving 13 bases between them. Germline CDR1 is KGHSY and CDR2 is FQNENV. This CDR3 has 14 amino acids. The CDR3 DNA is TGTGCCAGCAGCCAATATGAGTTGGGAGTTGAGCAGTTCTTC. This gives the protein CASSQYELGVEQFF.

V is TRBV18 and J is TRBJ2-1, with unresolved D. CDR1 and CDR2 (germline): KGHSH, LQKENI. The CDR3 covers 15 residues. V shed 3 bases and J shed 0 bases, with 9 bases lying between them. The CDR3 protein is CASSPSVSSYNEQFF. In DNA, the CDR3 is TGTGCCAGCTCACCCAGCGTGAGCTCCTACAATGAGCAGTTCTTC.

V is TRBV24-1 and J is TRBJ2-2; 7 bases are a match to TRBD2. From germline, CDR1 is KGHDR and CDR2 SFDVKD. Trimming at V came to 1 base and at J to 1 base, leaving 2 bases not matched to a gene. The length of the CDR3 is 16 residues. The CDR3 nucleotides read TGTGCCACCAGTGATTTTCGGGGGGTGAACACCGGGGAGCTGTTTTTT. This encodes CATSDFRGVNTGELFF.

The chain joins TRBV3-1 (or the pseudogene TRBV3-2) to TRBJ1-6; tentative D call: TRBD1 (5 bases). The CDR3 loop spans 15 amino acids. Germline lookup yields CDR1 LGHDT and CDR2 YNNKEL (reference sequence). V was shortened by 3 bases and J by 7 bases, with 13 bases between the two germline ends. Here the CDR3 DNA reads TGTGCCAGCAGCCAGGGGCGTCAGATGAATTCACCCCTCCACTTT. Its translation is CASSQGRQMNSPLHF.

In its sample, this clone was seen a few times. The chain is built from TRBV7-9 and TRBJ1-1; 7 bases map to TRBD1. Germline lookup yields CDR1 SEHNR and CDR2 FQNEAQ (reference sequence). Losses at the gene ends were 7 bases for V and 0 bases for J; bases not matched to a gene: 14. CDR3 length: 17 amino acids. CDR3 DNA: TGTGCCAGCACCCAAAGTAACAGGGGCGATCTGAACACTGAAGCTTTCTTT. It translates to CASTQSNRGDLNTEAFF.